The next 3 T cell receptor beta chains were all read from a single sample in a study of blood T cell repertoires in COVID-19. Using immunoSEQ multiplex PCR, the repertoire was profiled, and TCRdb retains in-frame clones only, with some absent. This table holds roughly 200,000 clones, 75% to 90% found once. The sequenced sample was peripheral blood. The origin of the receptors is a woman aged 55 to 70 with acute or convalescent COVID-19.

CDR3 sequence (DNA): TGTGCCAGCTCACCAGAGGCCGGGACAGGCCTCATGAACACTGAAGCTTTCTTT. Amino acids: CASSPEAGTGLMNTEAFF. V is TRBV18 and J is TRBJ1-1, with TRBD1 matching 8 bases. This CDR3 is 18 amino acids long. With 2 bases clipped from V and 0 bases from J, the junction kept 11 bases outside the gene matches. CDR1 and CDR2 (germline): KGHSH, LQKENI. Using reference TRBV18 and TRBJ1-1 for the parts outside the CDR3, the full variable domain is NAGVMQNPRHLVRRRGQEARLRCSPMKGHSHVYWYRQLPEEGLKFMVYLQKENIIDESGMPKERFSAEFPKEGPSILRIQQVVRGDSAAYFCASSPEAGTGLMNTEAFFGQGTRLTVV.

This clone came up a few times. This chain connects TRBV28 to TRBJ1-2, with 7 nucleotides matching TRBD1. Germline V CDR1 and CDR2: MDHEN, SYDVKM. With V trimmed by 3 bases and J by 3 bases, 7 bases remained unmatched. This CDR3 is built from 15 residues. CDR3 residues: CASSFTGEDYYGYTF. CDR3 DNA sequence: TGTGCCAGCAGTTTTACAGGGGAAGACTACTATGGCTACACCTTC.

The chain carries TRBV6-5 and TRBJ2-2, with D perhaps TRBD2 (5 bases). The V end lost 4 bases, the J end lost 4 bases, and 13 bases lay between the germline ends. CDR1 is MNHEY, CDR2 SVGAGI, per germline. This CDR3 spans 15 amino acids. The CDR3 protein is CASSSTGLATGELFF. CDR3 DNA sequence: TGTGCCAGCAGTTCAACTGGACTTGCCACCGGGGAGCTGTTTTTT.